This T cell receptor (beta chain) was captured in a study of cytomegalovirus exposure and HLA in healthy donors. The V gene's germline CDR1 is SGHTA and CDR2 FQGNSA. Trimming pared 3 bases from V and 2 bases from J, leaving 14 bases between. The CDR3 extends over 16 amino acids. About this clone itself: The antigen is undetermined.

Likely unrecorded immune exposures existed in these nominally healthy donors. Vbeta (60) and Jbeta (13) primers were used in the PCR. The protocol was immunoSEQ multiplex PCR, while the TCRdb copy is restricted to in-frame clones and leaves out a portion. The sample yields about 140,000 clones, roughly 77% seen once. Study-level points and caveats: TCR beta sequences reportedly predicted the HLA-A and HLA-B alleles of most subjects accurately. It emerged from a later analysis that several of the most significant clusters appeared to be linked to common viral pathogens. Some V segments could not be told apart, so they were left out, TRBV6-2 and TRBV6-3 among them.

The source material was PBMCs. This receptor was taken from a male donor in good health and CMV-seronegative. The gene calls are TRBV7-2 and TRBJ1-3, with D perhaps matching TRBD1 (5 bases). CDR3 DNA sequence: TGTGCCAGCAGCTTCCTAAGACAGAAGACTGGAAACACCATATATTTT. Amino acids: CASSFLRQKTGNTIYF.